Detailed here is one TCR beta chain. As yet, its antigen is unknown. These data are taken from a study of OX40 agonist ivuxolimab in advanced cancers. Study context: The treatment was a fully human IgG2 OX40 agonist, ivuxolimab. Every 2 weeks, patients received ivuxolimab intravenously, dosed at 0.01 to 10 mg/kg. Study-wide results and limits: There was clonal expansion of CD4+ and CD8+ blood T cells by week 6 at 0.1 to 3.0 mg/kg. Specificity for antigen went undetermined in the expanded peripheral T cells.

Only in-frame clones appear in the TCRdb table, and some are missing; sequencing was by immunoSEQ multiplex PCR. The table records 90,000 to 100,000 clones, about four fifths of them present only once. The germline V and J ends were trimmed by 7 bases and 4 bases, with 31 bases remaining between them. The germline V gene encodes CDR1 SNHLY and CDR2 FYNNEI. The CDR3 contains 19 residues. The rearrangement uses TRBV2 and TRBJ2-5; perhaps D is TRBD1 or TRBD2 (6 bases each). This receptor was taken from an adult with an advanced solid tumor such as melanoma, head and neck, liver or kidney cancer. The input for sequencing was CD4+ or CD8+ T cells sorted from blood, taken in a trial of the OX40 agonist ivuxolimab. CDR3: CASKPRGLAGVSTRETQYF. The CDR3 DNA reads as TGTGCCAGCAAACCTCGGGGGCTAGCAGGAGTCAGCACAAGAGAGACCCAGTACTTC. The whole variable domain, filled in from reference TRBV2 and TRBJ2-5, reads EPEVTQTPSHQVTQMGQEVILRCVPISNHLYFYWYRQILGQKVEFLVSFYNNEISEKSEIFDDQFSVERPDGSNFTLKIRSTKLEDSAMYFCASKPRGLAGVSTRETQYFGPGTRLLVL.